Presented here are 10 T cell receptor beta chains from one specimen sequenced in a study of T-cell reconstitution after alpha-beta-depleted transplantation in children. Unique molecular identifiers were incorporated when the TCRbeta library was constructed. TCRdb independently ran MiXCR on the PCR reads; one entry per CDR3 protein. The sample includes about 180,000 distinct CDR3 sequences, 11% of them seen just once. The sequences come from PBMCs, collected before TCRalphabeta/CD19-depleted stem cell transplant. These TCRs come from a boy aged 2 to 10 with acute myeloid leukemia, due to receive a stem cell transplant.

Many counts were recorded for this clonotype. The chain has TRBV6-2 or TRBV6-3 and TRBJ2-3, with 10 bases identical to TRBD2. The CDR3 has 16 residues. V dropped 5 bases and J dropped 9; count of bases not matched to a gene: 14. CDR1 is MNHEY and CDR2 is SVGEGT in the germline V gene. The CDR3 is CASSLRTSGAFGTQYF. DNA of the CDR3: TGTGCCAGCAGTCTTCGGACTAGCGGAGCGTTTGGCACGCAGTATTTT.

This clonotype was found many times. A much larger clone differs from this one at a single base, so this may be a read error. CDR3 coding DNA: TGCAGCTCGGGGAGCTCTGGAAACACCATATATTTT. It codes for CSSGSSGNTIYF. The gene calls are TRBV29-1 and TRBJ1-3; D unclear. Germline-derived CDR1 and CDR2 are SQVTM and ANQGSEA. The CDR3 sequence is 12 residues long. V was pared by 8 bases and J by 0 bases, with 8 bases between.

This clonotype was detected ten times or more. V gene TRBV6-1 combines with J gene TRBJ2-2; a weak D match, TRBD1 (5 bases). Trimming stripped 2 bases from V and 4 bases from J, with 11 bases between. Germline V gene sequence: CDR1 MNHNS, CDR2 SASEGT. The CDR3 length is 15 residues. The CDR3, as DNA: TGTGCCAGCAGTGAAATGGCAGGGTTCACCGGGGAGCTGTTTTTT. Its protein is CASSEMAGFTGELFF.

The V call is TRBV11-1, the J call TRBJ1-2; 7 bases line up with TRBD1. The CDR3 is 15 amino acids. The germline CDR1 and CDR2 sequences are SGHAT and FQDESV (reference sequence). The ends lost 7 bases at V and 4 bases at J; junction bases unmatched: 12. The DNA for the CDR3 is TGTGCCAGCACCGTCACAGGGGACGCGATCTATGGCTACACCTTC. This encodes CASTVTGDAIYGYTF.

The table lists this clonotype with many counts. The chain employs TRBV7-9 and TRBJ1-4; TRBD1 is a possible D gene (5 bases). CDR1 and CDR2 from the germline V gene are SEHNR and FQNEAQ (reference sequence). The CDR3 is 16 residues long. The V gene lost 4 bases and the J gene lost 3 bases, with 15 bases spanning the gap. Here the CDR3 DNA reads TGTGCCAGCAGCTCCCACAAGGGGCCGGCTAATGAAAAACTGTTTTTT. This sequence encodes CASSSHKGPANEKLFF. Drawing the rest from reference TRBV7-9 and TRBJ1-4, the complete variable domain is DTGVSQNPRHKITKRGQNVTFRCDPISEHNRLYWYRQTLGQGPEFLTYFQNEAQLEKSRLLSDRFSAERPKGSFSTLEIQRTEQGDSAMYLCASSSHKGPANEKLFFGSGTQLSVL.

In this sample, this clonotype turned up many times. The chain carries TRBV14 and TRBJ2-7, with D perhaps matching TRBD1 (5 bases). CDR3 length: 16 residues. Trimming shortened V by 1 base and J by 1 base, and 14 bases separated the two germline ends. Per the germline V gene, CDR1 is SGHDN and CDR2 is FVKESK. This CDR3 is CASSQVGAGNSYEQYV. In nucleotides, the CDR3 is TGTGCCAGCAGCCAAGTAGGGGCAGGGAATTCCTACGAGCAGTACGTC.

Ten or more counts support this clonotype. J is TRBJ2-7 and V is TRBV7-8; TRBD1 agrees at 9 bases. Germline-derived CDR1 and CDR2 are SGHVS and FQNEAQ. This CDR3 region has 14 residues. The J segment lost 3 bases and the V segment lost 5 bases, leaving 5 bases of the junction unmatched. The CDR3 here is CASSHRQGDYEQYV. The CDR3 DNA is TGTGCCAGCAGCCACAGACAGGGGGACTACGAGCAGTACGTC.

This clonotype appeared many times. The chain joins TRBV20-1 to TRBJ1-1, with D perhaps matching TRBD1 (5 bases). CDR3 size: 13 residues. Trimming removed 5 bases from V and 3 bases from J, with 13 bases in between. Germline V gives CDR1 DFQATT, CDR2 SNEGSKA (reference sequence). The CDR3 region is CSAWDEGYTEAFF. CDR3 coding DNA: TGCAGTGCTTGGGACGAAGGCTACACTGAAGCTTTCTTT.

This clonotype was seen ten or more times. This CDR3 reads CASSEGWGVTEAFF. Written as DNA, the CDR3 is TGCGCCAGCAGTGAGGGTTGGGGGGTCACTGAAGCTTTCTTT. The chain recombines TRBV10-2 with TRBJ1-1, with TRBD1 as a possible D gene (5 bases). Per germline, CDR1 WSHSY and CDR2 SAAADI. Trimming shortened V by 2 bases and J by 4 bases, and 11 bases separated the two germline ends. The CDR3 runs to 14 residues.

At least ten counts were recorded for this clonotype. The chain carries TRBV12-3 or TRBV12-4 and TRBJ1-1; D possibly corresponds to TRBD1 (5 bases). V was trimmed by 3 bases and J by 10 bases, leaving 18 bases between them. The CDR3 runs 14 residues. The CDR3: CASSFYQGTRGAFF. The DNA of the CDR3 is TGTGCCAGCAGTTTCTACCAAGGGACCCGGGGAGCTTTCTTT.